Listed here are 5 T cell receptor beta chains from one sample, sequenced in a study of blood T cell repertoires in COVID-19. The repertoire was sequenced with immunoSEQ multiplex PCR; TCRdb's copy has only in-frame clones and lacks some. The table shows 270,000 or so clones, with 86% occurring only once. Sequencing was performed on peripheral blood. The receptors derive from a woman aged 25 to 39 with active or convalescent COVID-19.

This clone appeared many times. This sequence joins TRBV19 and TRBJ1-5, with D perhaps matching TRBD1 (5 bases). CDR1 is LNHDA and CDR2 is SQIVND in the germline V gene (reference sequence). CDR3 length: 14 residues. The V and J ends lost 8 bases and 2 bases respectively, with 13 bases between them. The CDR3 sequence is CASGVTGGNQPQHF. Here the CDR3 DNA reads TGTGCCAGTGGGGTGACGGGGGGCAATCAGCCCCAGCATTTT.

The V call is TRBV15, the J call TRBJ2-3, with 9 bases that match TRBD1. Germline assignment: CDR1 LNHNV and CDR2 YYDKDF (reference sequence). CDR3 length: 15 residues. The J segment lost 5 bases and the V segment lost 3 bases, leaving 6 bases of the junction unmatched. The DNA for the CDR3 is TGTGCCACCAGCAGGGGGGACAGGGTGGAAGATACGCAGTATTTT. Translation: CATSRGDRVEDTQYF.

The chain combines TRBV12-3 or TRBV12-4 with TRBJ1-3; no clear D gene. The CDR3 covers 13 residues. Trimming left V 6 bases short and J 2 bases short, with 8 bases between. DNA of the CDR3: TGTGCCAGCAGCCACAACCCTGGAAACACCATATATTTT. This codes for CASSHNPGNTIYF.

The CDR3 here is CASSAQGNYGYTF. In nucleotides, the CDR3 is TGTGCCAGCAGCGCTCAGGGGAACTATGGCTACACCTTC. The chain uses TRBV7-3 and TRBJ1-2; D possibly corresponds to TRBD1 (6 bases). Trimming removed 5 bases at V and 2 bases at J, with 9 bases between. CDR3 length equals 13 residues. Germline-derived CDR1 and CDR2 are SGHTA and FQGTGA.

This clone is a singleton in its sample. V usage is TRBV5-1 and J usage is TRBJ2-7, with 10 positions matching TRBD1. This CDR3 spans 15 amino acids. Germline CDR1 SGHRS, CDR2 YFSETQ. V lost 4 bases and J lost 4; bases outside the gene matches: 8. CDR3 loop: CASSELGTGEYEQYF. CDR3 bases: TGCGCCAGCAGCGAACTTGGGACAGGGGAGTACGAGCAGTACTTC.